A selection of T cell receptor beta chains follows, all from one sample in a study of cytomegalovirus exposure and HLA in healthy donors. Here immunoSEQ multiplex PCR was the method, and the copy in TCRdb shows in-frame clones only, minus some. The sample data list about 120,000 clones. The sample was PBMCs. These receptors all come from a man aged 18 to 29 in good health and CMV-seronegative. Each CDR3 is given with its conserved first and last residue. The order of the fields is D gene, V gene, J gene, CDR3 DNA, CDR3 protein. A D gene is named only where the DNA matches it firmly.

TRBD1,TRBV27,TRBJ2-7,TGTGCCAGCAGTTTGCGACCAGGGGGCGACGAGCAGTACTTC,CASSLRPGGDEQYF
NA,TRBV30,TRBJ2-7,TGTGCCTGGAGTTATCCTTGGCGTACGGGACACGAAGTCTCCTACGAGCAGTACTTC,CAWSYPWRTGHEVSYEQYF
TRBD1,TRBV14,TRBJ1-1,TGTGCCAGTTTAAGGGCAGGGGGTTTGCAAACTGAAGCTTTCTTT,CASLRAGGLQTEAFF
NA,TRBV6-5,TRBJ1-4,TGTGCCAGCAGCCCATCTCGGAACAGCCATGAAAAACTGTTTTTT,CASSPSRNSHEKLFF
TRBD2,TRBV9,TRBJ2-7,TGTGCCAGCAGCCCCGGACTAGCGGGATACGAGCAGTACTTC,CASSPGLAGYEQYF
NA,TRBV6-5,TRBJ1-1,TGTGCCAGCAGTTATCCGGGATACACTGAAGCTTTCTTT,CASSYPGYTEAFF
TRBD2,TRBV20-1,TRBJ2-7,TGCAGTGCTAGGACGGGGGGGGAGCAGTACTTC,CSARTGGEQYF
TRBD2,TRBV29-1,TRBJ2-1,TGCAGCGTTGAAGATAGACAGCGGGGGGCAGAGCAGTTCTTC,CSVEDRQRGAEQFF
NA,TRBV9,TRBJ1-4,TGTGCCAGCAGCGTAGAAGGGAGAACTAATGAAAAACTGTTTTTT,CASSVEGRTNEKLFF
NA,TRBV18,TRBJ1-3,TGTGCCAGCTCACCCACAGGGACCGGAAACACCATATATTTT,CASSPTGTGNTIYF
TRBD1,TRBV23-1,TRBJ1-5,TGCGCCCCCCGACTTTCGGGACAGGGGTGTCAGCCCCAGCATTTT,CAPRLSGQGCQPQHF
NA,TRBV5-4,TRBJ2-7,TGTGCCAGCAGCTTGGGTGCCGCGAGAGGAAACGAGCAGTACTTC,CASSLGAARGNEQYF
TRBD1,TRBV4-1,TRBJ1-2,TGCGCCAGCAGCCTGGACAGGGCCTATGGCTACACCTTC,CASSLDRAYGYTF
NA,TRBV30,TRBJ1-1,TGTGCCTGGAGTGAGGACTTTAGGGAAGCTTTCTTT,CAWSEDFREAFF
TRBD1,TRBV28,TRBJ1-1,TGTGCCAGCAGTCTAAGACAGGGTAAAGCTTTCTTT,CASSLRQGKAFF
TRBD2,TRBV4-1,TRBJ2-7,TGCGCCAGCAGCCAAGTAGCGGGACCCTCCTACGAGCAGTACTTC,CASSQVAGPSYEQYF
TRBD1,TRBV6-4,TRBJ2-7,TGTGCCAGCAGTGTTGACGAGGGACAGGGGGTTTACGAGCAGTACTTC,CASSVDEGQGVYEQYF
NA,TRBV10-1,TRBJ2-7,TGCGCCAGCAGTGAGCAGGGATCCTACGAGCAGTACTTC,CASSEQGSYEQYF
NA,TRBV5-5,TRBJ2-7,TGTGCCAGCAGCTTGTTGCGCCCCGGCGGCTACGAGCAGTACTTC,CASSLLRPGGYEQYF
NA,TRBV30,TRBJ1-1,TGTGCCTGGAGTGAAAGCCCTACAGCTTTCTTT,CAWSESPTAFF
TRBD1,TRBV27,TRBJ1-2,TGTGCCAGCGTTTCCCAGGGACAGGCCTTGACTGGCTACACCTTC,CASVSQGQALTGYTF